This TCR beta chain appears in the sequencing data of a study of T cell repertoires in cytomegalovirus infection. About this clonotype itself: As yet, its antigen is unknown.

Trimming took off 5 bases at V and 0 bases at J, with 13 bases between the two ends. Germline CDR1 is MNHNS and CDR2 is SASEGT. This CDR3 contains 15 residues. TCRdb called the reads again in MiXCR, with one record for every CDR3 protein. In the table there are fewer than 350,000 distinct CDR3 sequences, 29% of which are singletons. The sample here was cultured PBMCs, taken from culture after CMV antigen stimulation. The receptor's source is a human donor in good health (CMV status not recorded). Some clones in this sample may be carry-over from other donors' samples. The rearrangement uses TRBV6-1 and TRBJ1-1, with TRBD1 as a possible D gene (6 bases). CDR3 residues: CASSRGRLVNTEAFF. Written as DNA, the CDR3 is TGTGCCAGCAGTCGGGGGCGGCTCGTGAACACTGAAGCTTTCTTT.